The 25 T cell receptor beta chains reported below all come from one sample, sequenced in a study of T cell responses to AZD1222 COVID-19 vaccine. Sequencing was performed with immunoSEQ multiplex PCR; in TCRdb, only in-frame clones are kept and a portion is missing. The table lists some 140,000 clones, under 95% of them singletons. Sequenced here: peripheral blood, sampled on day 0 of AZD1222 vaccination. The receptor set was obtained from an adult in good health.

The rearrangement uses TRBV7-9 and TRBJ2-1, with 15 positions matching TRBD2. Germline assignment: CDR1 SEHNR and CDR2 FQNEAQ (reference sequence). With V trimmed by 5 bases and J by 1 base, 9 bases remained unmatched. The CDR3 consists of 19 residues. CDR3 nucleotide sequence: TGTGCCAGCAGCGTGGGACTAGCGGGAGGATTTAGATCCTACAATGAGCAGTTCTTC. Encoded protein: CASSVGLAGGFRSYNEQFF.

This clone was detected only once. V usage is TRBV19 and J usage is TRBJ2-5, with D perhaps TRBD2 (6 bases). V dropped 4 bases and J dropped 4 bases, with 16 bases sitting between them. CDR3 length: 15 amino acids. CDR1 is LNHDA and CDR2 is SQIVND in the germline V gene (reference sequence). The CDR3 DNA reads as TGTGCCAGTAGTAGCGGCGCGCTGGGAGGAGAGACCCAGTACTTC. Translating gives CASSSGALGGETQYF.

The rearrangement joins TRBV30 to TRBJ2-7, with TRBD1 as a possible D gene (7 bases). V shed 4 bases and J shed 6 bases, with 19 bases lying between them. The germline V gene has CDR1 GTSNPN and CDR2 SVGIG (reference sequence). The CDR3 contains 14 residues. This CDR3 reads CAWTSRGRSGEQYF. In DNA form, the CDR3 reads TGTGCCTGGACCTCCAGGGGGAGGTCGGGCGAGCAGTACTTC.

This clone has only one observation. V gene TRBV3-1 (or the pseudogene TRBV3-2) combines with J gene TRBJ1-1, with TRBD1 matching 8 bases. The CDR3 is 13 residues long. Germline loops: CDR1 LGHDT, CDR2 YNNKEL (reference sequence). V lost 7 bases and J lost 1; bases outside the gene matches: 2. For the CDR3, the DNA is TGTGCCAGCACAGGGGGCTCGAACACTGAAGCTTTCTTT. Translation gives CASTGGSNTEAFF.

DNA for the CDR3: TGTGCCAGCAGTCCCCAAAATTACGAGCAGTACTTC. It yields the protein CASSPQNYEQYF. V usage is TRBV25-1 and J usage is TRBJ2-7; unclear D gene. This CDR3 spans 12 amino acids. With 5 bases removed from V and 4 bases from J, the gap between germline ends came to 9 bases. CDR1 MGHDK and CDR2 SYGVNS come from the germline V gene.

The gene calls are TRBV20-1 and TRBJ2-3; maybe TRBD1 (5 bases). V was trimmed by 3 bases and J by 2 bases, leaving 9 bases between them. CDR1 and CDR2 (germline): DFQATT, SNEGSKA (reference sequence). This CDR3 is built from 13 residues. This chain's CDR3 is CSASQGSTDTQYF. The CDR3 DNA follows: TGCAGTGCTAGTCAGGGTTCCACAGATACGCAGTATTTT.

This chain uses TRBV3-1 (or the pseudogene TRBV3-2) with TRBJ2-7; TRBD2 agrees at 9 bases. There are 19 residues in the CDR3. The trim removed 3 bases at V and 5 bases at J, leaving 20 bases unmatched. Looked up from germline, CDR1 is LGHDT and CDR2 is YNNKEL (reference sequence). CDR3 residues: CASSHRTRGRVPISHEQYF. In nucleotides, the CDR3 is TGTGCCAGCAGCCACCGGACTCGCGGGAGGGTACCTATTTCGCACGAGCAGTACTTC.

The chain employs TRBV19 and TRBJ1-2; 9 nucleotides agree with TRBD1. The germline CDR1 and CDR2 sequences are LNHDA and SQIVND (reference sequence). Losses at the gene ends were 6 bases for V and 2 bases for J; bases not matched to a gene: 7. The CDR3 contains 15 residues. In nucleotides, the CDR3 is TGTGCCAGTAGGCCGGGACAGGGTTTAAACTATGGCTACACCTTC. It yields the protein CASRPGQGLNYGYTF.

This clone was seen once. The chain links TRBV4-3 to TRBJ2-2; maybe TRBD1 (6 bases). CDR1 is LGHNA, CDR2 YSLEER, per germline. V lost 4 bases and J 2 bases, leaving 14 bases between the germline ends. The CDR3 spans 16 residues. The CDR3 nucleotides are TGCGCCAGCAGCCGCACAGGGATCCTAAACACCGGGGAGCTGTTTTTT. The encoded protein is CASSRTGILNTGELFF.

This chain connects TRBV6-5 to TRBJ2-7, with TRBD2 matching 10 bases. Germline V lookup: CDR1 MNHEY, CDR2 SVGAGI. The V segment lost 6 bases and the J segment 7 bases; nucleotides outside the gene matches: 12. This CDR3 has 15 residues. The CDR3 bases are TGTGCCAGCAGACGAACTAGCGGGATATTAGTGGAGCAGTACTTC. Its translation: CASRRTSGILVEQYF.

The J gene is TRBJ1-1, the V gene TRBV10-3; tentatively, D is TRBD1 (5 bases). Germline V gene lookup returns CDR1 ENHRY and CDR2 SYGVKD. V lost 8 bases and J 4 bases, leaving 8 bases between the germline ends. This CDR3 has 11 amino acids. CDR3: CAIRGVTEAFF. The DNA of the CDR3 is TGTGCCATCCGGGGGGTCACTGAAGCTTTCTTT.

The chain recombines TRBV5-1 with TRBJ2-1; 16 nucleotides agree with TRBD2. The CDR3 length is 17 residues. V lost 3 bases, J lost 4 bases, and 4 bases stayed unmatched. From germline, CDR1 is SGHRS and CDR2 YFSETQ. The CDR3 nucleotides read TGCGCCAGCAGCTGGGGACTAGCGGGAGGGTCATACAATGAGCAGTTCTTC. Its translation is CASSWGLAGGSYNEQFF.

The chain combines TRBV11-3 with TRBJ2-3, with 8 bases matching TRBD2. With 5 bases clipped from V and 2 bases from J, the junction kept 6 bases outside the gene matches. Germline lookup yields CDR1 SGHNT and CDR2 YENEEA. This CDR3 comprises 15 residues. The CDR3 loop is CASSDVAGNTDTQYF. For the CDR3, the DNA is TGTGCCAGCAGCGATGTAGCGGGAAACACAGATACGCAGTATTTT.

The chain carries TRBV19 and TRBJ2-2; D gene unclear. The germline V and J ends were trimmed by 6 bases and 8 bases, with 10 bases remaining between them. CDR3 length equals 12 residues. The germline V gene encodes CDR1 LNHDA and CDR2 SQIVND (reference sequence). The CDR3 loop reads CASRPLSGELFF. The CDR3 DNA follows: TGTGCCAGTAGGCCCTTATCAGGGGAGCTGTTTTTT.

The chain couples TRBV5-6 to TRBJ2-7, with 7 bases that match TRBD2. Germline loops: CDR1 SGHDT, CDR2 YYEEEE. Germline trimming cut 2 bases from V and 0 bases from J; bases unmatched to any gene: 11. There are 17 residues in the CDR3. The CDR3 loop is CASSFGLAERGSYEQYF. CDR3 sequence (DNA): TGTGCCAGCAGCTTCGGGCTAGCGGAGAGGGGCTCCTACGAGCAGTACTTC.

About this clone: Germline is not matched at one junction end, which may reflect a read error. The V gene is TRBV4-1, the J gene TRBJ2-5; no reliable D call. Germline V gene lookup returns CDR1 MGHRA and CDR2 YSYEKL. The CDR3 contains 14 residues. The CDR3 DNA reads TGCGCCGGCAGCCAAGTACAGAACCCTGAGACCCAGTACTTC. Its translation is CAGSQVQNPETQYF.

The V gene is TRBV5-1, the J gene TRBJ1-1, with D perhaps matching TRBD1 (6 bases). The germline gives CDR1 SGHRS, CDR2 YFSETQ. There are 16 residues in the CDR3. Deletions cut 3 bases from V and 0 bases from J, with 15 bases between. The DNA for the CDR3 is TGCGCCAGCAGCTCACAATCAGGGGTGGTGAACACTGAAGCTTTCTTT. The encoded protein is CASSSQSGVVNTEAFF.

This clone is a singleton in its sample. The rearrangement joins TRBV5-4 to TRBJ1-1; 8 bases align to TRBD1. Germline V gives CDR1 SGHNT, CDR2 YYREEE (reference sequence). This CDR3 has 13 amino acids. Germline trimming cut 0 bases from V and 5 bases from J; bases unmatched to any gene: 0. The DNA for the CDR3 is TGTGCCAGCAGCTTGGACAGGGGGACTGAAGCTTTCTTT. Protein product: CASSLDRGTEAFF.

The V call is TRBV28, the J call TRBJ2-1; 8 bases are shared with TRBD2. Germline loops: CDR1 MDHEN, CDR2 SYDVKM. Unmatched junction bases numbered 6, after V lost 5 bases and J lost 3 bases. This CDR3 spans 15 amino acids. In nucleotides, the CDR3 is TGTGCCAGCAGTACTCCGGGACTAGGCTACAATGAGCAGTTCTTC. This codes for CASSTPGLGYNEQFF. Full variable domain (outside the CDR3, taken from reference TRBV28 and TRBJ2-1): DVKVTQSSRYLVKRTGEKVFLECVQDMDHENMFWYRQDPGLGLRLIYFSYDVKMKEKGDIPEGYSVSREKKERFSLILESASTNQTSMYLCASSTPGLGYNEQFFGPGTRLTVL.

The gene calls are TRBV7-8 and TRBJ1-1; 9 bases map to TRBD1. The germline gives CDR1 SGHVS, CDR2 FQNEAQ. J was trimmed by 5 bases and V by 0 bases; bases with no gene match: 1. The CDR3 covers 14 residues. CDR3 in DNA: TGTGCCAGCAGCTTAGCGACAGGGGGGACTGAAGCTTTCTTT. Translated, it gives CASSLATGGTEAFF.

CDR3 loop: CASSVLTGDSEKLFF. As DNA, the CDR3 is TGTGCCAGCAGCGTACTAACGGGGGACAGCGAAAAACTGTTTTTT. The rearrangement joins TRBV9 to TRBJ1-4; 7 nucleotides match TRBD1. The CDR3 length is 15 residues. Per the germline V gene, CDR1 is SGDLS and CDR2 is YYNGEE. V was clipped by 1 base and J by 8 bases; unmatched bases: 8.

The chain links TRBV10-3 to TRBJ2-3; 7 bases agree with TRBD2. Losses at the gene ends were 10 bases for V and 0 bases for J; bases not matched to a gene: 7. The CDR3 contains 14 residues. Germline V gene lookup returns CDR1 ENHRY and CDR2 SYGVKD. The CDR3 bases are TGTGCCACCGGGGGGACGCAGAGCACAGATACGCAGTATTTT. Protein: CATGGTQSTDTQYF.

The chain is built from TRBV20-1 and TRBJ2-3; D is unresolved. Trimming cost V 7 bases and J 4 bases, with 9 bases left between them. The germline gives CDR1 DFQATT, CDR2 SNEGSKA (reference sequence). This CDR3 has 11 residues. The CDR3 here is CSGQVADTQYF. The CDR3 DNA is TGCAGTGGCCAGGTAGCAGATACGCAGTATTTT.

The rearrangement links TRBV9 to TRBJ2-5, with unresolved D. The CDR3 covers 13 residues. From germline, CDR1 is SGDLS and CDR2 YYNGEE. V gave up 0 bases and J gave up 5 bases, with 8 bases separating them. The CDR3 loop is CASSVAGLETQYF. The CDR3 DNA sequence: TGTGCCAGCAGCGTAGCTGGATTGGAGACCCAGTACTTC.

The chain carries TRBV5-1 and TRBJ2-7, with 7 bases matching TRBD1. V lost 3 bases, J lost 7 bases, and 7 bases stayed unmatched. The germline gives CDR1 SGHRS, CDR2 YFSETQ. CDR3 size: 13 residues. The CDR3 spells CASSSGTVGEQYF. The CDR3 DNA reads as TGCGCCAGCAGCTCCGGGACAGTTGGGGAGCAGTACTTC. Full variable domain (outside the CDR3, taken from reference TRBV5-1 and TRBJ2-7): KAGVTQTPRYLIKTRGQQVTLSCSPISGHRSVSWYQQTPGQGLQFLFEYFSETQRNKGNFPGRFSGRQFSNSRSEMNVSTLELGDSALYLCASSSGTVGEQYFGPGTRLTVT.